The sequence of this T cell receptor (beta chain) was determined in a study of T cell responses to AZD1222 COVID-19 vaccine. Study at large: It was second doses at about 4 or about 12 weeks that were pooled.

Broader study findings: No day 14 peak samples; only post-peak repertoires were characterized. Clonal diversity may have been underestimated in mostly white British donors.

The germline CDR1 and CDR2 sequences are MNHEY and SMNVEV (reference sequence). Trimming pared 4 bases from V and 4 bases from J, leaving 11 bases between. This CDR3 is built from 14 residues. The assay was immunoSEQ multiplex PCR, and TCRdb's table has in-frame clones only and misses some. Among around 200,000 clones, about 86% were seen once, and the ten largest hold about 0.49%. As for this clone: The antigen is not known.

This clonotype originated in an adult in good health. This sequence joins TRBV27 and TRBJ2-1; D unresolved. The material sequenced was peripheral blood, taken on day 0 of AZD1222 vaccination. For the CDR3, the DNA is TGTGCCAGCAGTTCCTCCCCGCGTTACAATGAGCAGTTCTTC. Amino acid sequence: CASSSSPRYNEQFF.